The 25 T cell receptor beta chains below all came from one sample that was sequenced in a study of cytomegalovirus exposure and HLA in healthy donors. PCR primers comprised 60 Vbeta and 13 Jbeta primers. Data came from immunoSEQ multiplex PCR; TCRdb stores just in-frame clones and leaves some out. The sample lists 160,000 or so clones, roughly 75% seen once, with less than 3% in the top ten. Sequenced: PBMCs. The receptor set was obtained from a female donor in good health and CMV-seronegative.

A few counts support this clone. V is TRBV11-3 and J is TRBJ2-1; 7 bases align to TRBD1. CDR1 and CDR2 from the germline V gene are SGHNT and YENEEA. CDR3 length equals 15 residues. V lost 4 bases, J lost 2 bases, and 5 bases stayed unmatched. CDR3 in DNA: TGTGCCAGCAGCTCCGGGACAGCGACCTACAATGAGCAGTTCTTC. Translated, it gives CASSSGTATYNEQFF.

In this sample, this clone turned up a few times. One end of the junction varies from germline; a read error may be responsible. This chain uses TRBV6-1 with TRBJ1-6; D unresolved. Germline CDR1 reads MNHNS; CDR2 reads SASEGT. There are 12 residues in the CDR3. The CDR3 DNA sequence: TGTGCCAGCACACCTTATAGTTCACCCCTCCACTTT. Protein: CASTPYSSPLHF.

CDR3 nucleotide sequence: TGCGCCAGCAGCTTGGCCGGCAGGGCGACTGAAGCTTTCTTT. This translates into CASSLAGRATEAFF. V and J are TRBV5-1 and TRBJ1-1, with D possibly matching TRBD1 (5 bases). Germline CDR1 reads SGHRS; CDR2 reads YFSETQ. The CDR3 length is 14 residues. Trimming took off 0 bases at V and 5 bases at J, with 11 bases between the two ends. The whole variable domain, filled in from reference TRBV5-1 and TRBJ1-1, reads KAGVTQTPRYLIKTRGQQVTLSCSPISGHRSVSWYQQTPGQGLQFLFEYFSETQRNKGNFPGRFSGRQFSNSRSEMNVSTLELGDSALYLCASSLAGRATEAFFGQGTRLTVV.

The J gene is TRBJ1-1, the V gene TRBV18; D gene ambiguous. Trimming shortened V by 2 bases and J by 4 bases, and 8 bases separated the two germline ends. Germline V CDR1 and CDR2: KGHSH, LQKENI. This CDR3 has 13 residues. The CDR3, as DNA: TGTGCCAGCTCACCAGGATCGGGCACTGAAGCTTTCTTT. Amino acids: CASSPGSGTEAFF.

This chain joins TRBV7-6 and TRBJ2-1, with TRBD2 identical over 10 bases. The CDR3 contains 16 residues. The J segment lost 1 base and the V segment lost 5 bases, leaving 5 bases of the junction unmatched. Germline lookup yields CDR1 SGHVS and CDR2 FNYEAQ. This CDR3 reads CASSKSGGASYNEQFF. The DNA of the CDR3 is TGTGCCAGCAGCAAAAGCGGGGGGGCTTCCTACAATGAGCAGTTCTTC.

The V call is TRBV19, the J call TRBJ1-1, with TRBD1 matching 10 bases. This CDR3 is built from 14 residues. The germline V gene has CDR1 LNHDA and CDR2 SQIVND (reference sequence). V shed 6 bases and J 1 base; nucleotides not matched to a gene: 2. The CDR3 DNA sequence: TGTGCCAGTAGCCGGACAGGGGGGAACACTGAAGCTTTCTTT. Residues: CASSRTGGNTEAFF.

DNA of the CDR3: TGTGCCAGCAGCTTCCTACTAGCCCCTCTAATCAATGAGCAGTTCTTC. This encodes CASSFLLAPLINEQFF. V is TRBV9 and J is TRBJ2-1, with D perhaps matching TRBD2 (6 bases). CDR1 is SGDLS, CDR2 YYNGEE, per germline. The germline V and J ends were trimmed by 4 bases and 6 bases, with 20 bases remaining between them. This CDR3 spans 16 amino acids.

The chain uses TRBV4-1 and TRBJ2-1; maybe TRBD2 (7 bases). This CDR3 region has 17 residues. The V gene's germline CDR1 is MGHRA and CDR2 YSYEKL. The V and J ends lost 0 bases and 5 bases respectively, with 17 bases between them. CDR3 region: CASSQDLGGRGDNEQFF. In DNA, the CDR3 is TGCGCCAGCAGCCAAGATCTTGGGGGGAGGGGGGACAATGAGCAGTTCTTC.

This clone was seen only a few times. The genes are TRBV7-3 and TRBJ2-2; 8 positions agree with TRBD1. The trim removed 5 bases at V and 5 bases at J, leaving 10 bases unmatched. Germline-derived CDR1 and CDR2 are SGHTA and FQGTGA. The CDR3 extends over 16 amino acids. The CDR3 coding sequence is TGTGCCAGCAGCCCTCTGGCCAGGGGGCGGACCGGGGAGCTGTTTTTT. Its protein product is CASSPLARGRTGELFF.

This sequence joins TRBV4-3 and TRBJ2-1; TRBD2 aligns across 7 bases. The CDR3 contains 16 residues. Germline lookup yields CDR1 LGHNA and CDR2 YSLEER. V shed 0 bases, J shed 5 bases, and the junction held 7 bases outside the gene matches. The CDR3 nucleotides are TGCGCCAGCAGCCAAGATGGGGGGGGATCTCACAATGAGCAGTTCTTC. It translates to CASSQDGGGSHNEQFF.

The gene calls are TRBV4-3 and TRBJ2-3, with D perhaps matching TRBD1 (5 bases). Trimming took off 0 bases at V and 4 bases at J, with 20 bases between the two ends. Germline lookup yields CDR1 LGHNA and CDR2 YSLEER. The CDR3 loop spans 18 amino acids. In nucleotides, the CDR3 is TGCGCCAGCAGCCAAGATAGGGGTAGGGCCTGGGTCCCAGATACGCAGTATTTT. Its translation: CASSQDRGRAWVPDTQYF.

The CDR3 DNA sequence: TGCGCCAGCAGCCACAGGTCTAATGAAAAACTGTTTTTT. It yields the protein CASSHRSNEKLFF. The gene calls are TRBV4-3 and TRBJ1-4; D is undetermined. The CDR3 totals 13 residues. V was cut by 3 bases and J by 3 bases, with 5 bases left in between. Germline CDR1 reads LGHNA; CDR2 reads YSLEER.

The chain is built from TRBV12-5 and TRBJ2-2; perhaps TRBD1 as D (7 bases). V lost 5 bases, J lost 7 bases, and 14 bases lay in between. Germline loops: CDR1 LGHNT, CDR2 FRNRAP. The CDR3 length is 14 residues. CDR3: CASGARGAGGELFF. CDR3 sequence (DNA): TGTGCTAGTGGTGCCAGGGGGGCCGGCGGGGAGCTGTTTTTT.

The rearrangement joins TRBV5-1 to TRBJ2-2, with 10 bases lining up with TRBD1. Trimming cost V 4 bases and J 5 bases; bases outside gene matches: 5. The CDR3 extends over 15 amino acids. Germline-derived CDR1 and CDR2 are SGHRS and YFSETQ. CDR3 residues: CASSTRDRGTGELFF. In DNA, the CDR3 is TGCGCCAGCAGCACTCGGGACAGGGGAACCGGGGAGCTGTTTTTT.

V usage is TRBV7-2 and J usage is TRBJ1-1, with D hard to call. V dropped 1 base and J dropped 6 bases, with 12 bases sitting between them. Germline V gene lookup returns CDR1 SGHTA and CDR2 FQGNSA. This CDR3 spans 14 amino acids. CDR3 nucleotides: TGTGCCAGCAGCTTAGAATTACTCGGTCCTGAAGCTTTCTTT. This sequence encodes CASSLELLGPEAFF.

The chain combines TRBV7-3 with TRBJ2-2; D possibly corresponds to TRBD1 (6 bases). CDR1 SGHTA and CDR2 FQGTGA come from the germline V gene. The CDR3 length is 17 residues. Trimming took off 0 bases at V and 7 bases at J, with 18 bases between the two ends. CDR3 coding DNA: TGTGCCAGCAGCTTAACGTCTGGGAATGGGGGCATCGGGGAGCTGTTTTTT. This sequence encodes CASSLTSGNGGIGELFF.

This rearrangement joins TRBV19 to TRBJ1-1; D gene ambiguous. Germline CDR1 and CDR2: LNHDA and SQIVND (reference sequence). Trimming removed 10 bases at V and 4 bases at J, with 13 bases between. The CDR3 length is 12 residues. The chain's CDR3 is CAIFLGGTEAFF. The CDR3 nucleotides read TGTGCCATTTTCTTGGGAGGCACTGAAGCTTTCTTT.

J is TRBJ1-6 and V is TRBV11-2; perhaps TRBD1 as D (6 bases). The CDR3 is 15 residues long. CDR1 is SGHAT, CDR2 FQNNGV, per germline. The V end lost 1 base, the J end lost 7 bases, and 11 bases lay between the germline ends. In DNA form, the CDR3 reads TGTGCCAGCAGCTTAGGTCCAGGGGAGAATTCACCCCTCCACTTT. The encoded protein is CASSLGPGENSPLHF.

V gene TRBV18 combines with J gene TRBJ2-1; D might be TRBD1 (5 bases). Germline V CDR1 and CDR2: KGHSH, LQKENI. This CDR3 is 11 amino acids long. Trimming shortened V by 6 bases and J by 12 bases, and 12 bases separated the two germline ends. DNA of the CDR3: TGTGCCAGCTCCCCAGACAGAACGCAGTTCTTC. Translated, it gives CASSPDRTQFF. Based on the CDR3 plus reference TRBV18 and TRBJ2-1, the full variable domain is NAGVMQNPRHLVRRRGQEARLRCSPMKGHSHVYWYRQLPEEGLKFMVYLQKENIIDESGMPKERFSAEFPKEGPSILRIQQVVRGDSAAYFCASSPDRTQFFGPGTRLTVL.

The V and J genes are TRBV7-8 and TRBJ1-1; D remains unclear. The CDR3 is made up of 15 amino acids. Per the germline V gene, CDR1 is SGHVS and CDR2 is FQNEAQ. Trimming cost V 0 bases and J 3 bases, with 11 bases left between them. DNA for the CDR3: TGTGCCAGCAGCTTAGCTGTGGCAGGTTACACTGAAGCTTTCTTT. This encodes CASSLAVAGYTEAFF. The entire variable domain, with the rest obtained from reference TRBV7-8 and TRBJ1-1, is as follows: GAGVSQSPRYKVAKRGQDVALRCDPISGHVSLFWYQQALGQGPEFLTYFQNEAQLDKSGLPSDRFFAERPEGSVSTLKIQRTQQEDSAVYLCASSLAVAGYTEAFFGQGTRLTVV.

V and J are TRBV7-8 and TRBJ2-2; 12 bases align to TRBD1. V lost 5 bases to trimming and J lost 7 bases; unmatched junction nucleotides: 5. CDR3 length: 15 residues. The germline V gene has CDR1 SGHVS and CDR2 FQNEAQ. The CDR3 DNA follows: TGTGCCAGCAGCCTCGGGACAGGGGGCCGCGGGGAGCTGTTTTTT. It specifies CASSLGTGGRGELFF.

V is TRBV13 and J is TRBJ1-1; 8 bases agree with TRBD1. The CDR3 runs to 14 residues. Looked up from germline, CDR1 is PRHDT and CDR2 is FYEKMQ (reference sequence). V lost 1 base and J lost 5; bases outside the gene matches: 3. The CDR3 loop reads CASSLAGGRTEAFF. The CDR3 coding sequence is TGTGCCAGCAGCTTAGCAGGGGGCCGGACTGAAGCTTTCTTT.

This clone was observed a few times. The chain has TRBV4-3 and TRBJ1-1, with D possibly being TRBD1 (5 bases). CDR1 and CDR2 from the germline V gene are LGHNA and YSLEER. The CDR3 loop spans 16 amino acids. V was clipped by 4 bases and J by 1 base, with 16 bases between them. In DNA, the CDR3 is TGCGCCAGCAGCCCCGTCCGGGGGACGGGGAACACTGAAGCTTTCTTT. Its translation is CASSPVRGTGNTEAFF.

The chain links TRBV27 to TRBJ2-7; D may be TRBD1 (6 bases). Deletions cut 2 bases from V and 2 bases from J, with 13 bases between. The CDR3 covers 15 residues. Germline loops: CDR1 MNHEY, CDR2 SMNVEV (reference sequence). The CDR3 nucleotides are TGTGCCAGCAGTTTAACCGGGACATCGGCCTACGAGCAGTACTTC. It yields the protein CASSLTGTSAYEQYF.

The gene calls are TRBV7-2 and TRBJ2-2; the match to TRBD2 covers 9 bases. The CDR3 has 15 amino acids. Germline V gives CDR1 SGHTA, CDR2 FQGNSA. Trimming at V came to 8 bases and at J to 6 bases, leaving 10 bases not matched to a gene. The CDR3 reads CASAGGGAVSGELFF. CDR3 sequence (DNA): TGTGCCAGCGCCGGCGGGGGGGCAGTCTCCGGGGAGCTGTTTTTT.